The TCR beta chain described here comes from a study of monozygotic twins with cystic fibrosis. The study's findings and limits: No link emerged between shared CDR3 counts and age, concordance or severity. The repertoire was suggested to be naive-dominated, clonality median 0.0095. Co-twins had the most similar V usage for 13 of 16 pairs, J for 8. Nucleotide-identical clonotype sharing was significantly higher within monozygotic CF twin pairs than between unrelated CF individuals.

Clones were read by immunoSEQ multiplex PCR, and TCRdb kept only the in-frame ones, dropping some. The data show roughly 11,000 clones, almost 85% seen once. For this clone: Its antigen remains unknown.

The junction had 2 bases not matched to a gene; V was cut back by 5 bases and J by 2 bases. Germline lookup yields CDR1 SGHTA and CDR2 FQGNSA. CDR3 size: 15 residues. The TCR sequence derives from a man between 18 and 35 years old with cystic fibrosis. The rearrangement joins TRBV7-2 to TRBJ2-6, with TRBD1 matching over 8 bases. The sample was blood. The CDR3 protein is CASSATGAGANVLTF. DNA of the CDR3: TGTGCCAGCAGCGCGACAGGGGCTGGGGCCAACGTCCTGACTTTC.